This T cell receptor (beta chain) was recovered during a study of T cell repertoires in cytomegalovirus infection. Study summary: An indication of both CMV infection and matching HLA type came from public TCR beta signatures.

Trimming shortened V by 8 bases and J by 7 bases, and 20 bases separated the two germline ends. This CDR3 has 14 residues. The germline V gene has CDR1 SNHLY and CDR2 FYNNEI. A remark on this clonotype: The antigen is undetermined.

Overall study findings and caveats: CMV carriers having the relevant HLA were flagged by cumulative public TCR beta family frequency. HLA-C-restricted CMV clonotypes gave the most frequent clonotype in two of eight donors.

Each CDR3 protein gets one entry after TCRdb re-called the reads with MiXCR. The table includes approximately 990,000 distinct CDR3 sequences, approximately 32% detected once. The clonotype comes from a human donor in good health (CMV status not recorded). Some clones in this sample may be carry-over from other donors' samples. This sequence joins TRBV2 and TRBJ1-2, with TRBD1 as a possible D gene (6 bases). The input for sequencing was cultured CD8+ T cells from PBMCs, taken from culture after CMV antigen stimulation. CDR3 sequence: CASRREAGASGYTF. Here the CDR3 DNA reads TGTGCCAGCCGAAGGGAGGCAGGGGCCTCTGGCTACACCTTC.